Each of the 3 T cell receptor beta chains below was sequenced from the same sample in a study of vaccination and CD4 T cells after COVID-19. Treatment specified: approximately 11-day PBMC culture with coronavirus spike peptide pools or control peptides (ViraFEST assay). The antigens these receptors bind are not known. Once obtained from cultured CD4+ T cells, the DNA was sequenced using the Oncomine TCR Beta short-read assay. MiXCR, run by TCRdb on the PCR reads, gives a single entry per CDR3 protein. The repertoire holds about 4,200 distinct CDR3 sequences, with about a quarter as singletons. The sequencing sample was made of CD4+ T cells from blood, cultured in vitro. All receptors come from a human donor who had recovered from COVID-19.

V gene TRBV5-1 combines with J gene TRBJ2-5; a weak D match, TRBD1 (5 bases). V was pared by 4 bases and J by 7 bases, with 17 bases between. This CDR3 comprises 14 residues. Germline-derived CDR1 and CDR2 are SGHRS and YFSETQ. Here the CDR3 reads CASSVDGAPGTQYF. Here the CDR3 DNA reads TGCGCCAGCAGCGTAGATGGGGCCCCAGGGACCCAGTACTTC.

This clonotype has a handful of counts. The rearrangement joins TRBV5-4 to TRBJ2-1; D might be TRBD1 (6 bases). Trimming took off 2 bases at V and 0 bases at J, with 15 bases between the two ends. The length of the CDR3 is 17 residues. Per the germline V gene, CDR1 is SGHNT and CDR2 is YYREEE (reference sequence). CDR3 protein: CASSFGQIFSSYNEQFF. CDR3 DNA sequence: TGTGCCAGCAGCTTTGGACAGATCTTTAGCTCCTACAATGAGCAGTTCTTC.

The chain is built from TRBV10-3 and TRBJ1-6; D is unresolved. The V gene lost 6 bases and the J gene lost 10 bases, with 16 bases spanning the gap. Per the germline V gene, CDR1 is ENHRY and CDR2 is SYGVKD. This CDR3 has 14 residues. The CDR3 region is CAISPAGVRSPLHF. For the CDR3, the DNA is TGTGCCATCAGCCCGGCCGGGGTGAGATCACCCCTCCACTTT.